Listed below are T cell receptor beta chains from one sample, sequenced in a study of pediatric ulcerative colitis. Only in-frame clones appear in the TCRdb table, and some are missing; sequencing was by immunoSEQ multiplex PCR. This sample has tens of thousands of clones, with 75% to 90% found just once. The sequenced material came from blood. The receptors were sampled from a boy aged 10-17 years who was a control in a study of pediatric ulcerative colitis. CDR3s include the opening cysteine and the closing phenylalanine or tryptophan. The D gene is left open where the match is weak. Some rows mark clone size as missing; the rest say once, few, many or name a class of expanded clone.

v_gene	j_gene	d_gene	abundance	CDR3nt	CDR3aa
TRBV19	TRBJ2-7	-	-	TGTGCCAGTAGTGTTACCGGGCCCTACGAGCAGTACTTC	CASSVTGPYEQYF
TRBV19	TRBJ1-1	-	once	TGTGCCAGCCGAGGGGAGGCGTCGGCTGAAGCTTTCTTT	CASRGEASAEAFF
TRBV5-4	TRBJ2-2	-	-	TGTGCCAGCAGCAAGGGACGGGGAACGGACGGGGAGCTGTTTTTT	CASSKGRGTDGELFF
TRBV4-1	TRBJ2-1	-	-	TGCGCCAGCCACCAACTGGGCCCTGGAGAGGCTGGTGAGCAGTTCTTC	CASHQLGPGEAGEQFF
TRBV2	TRBJ1-4	-	-	TGTGCCAGCAGTGAAGAATGGGCACGTGAAAAACTGTTTTTT	CASSEEWAREKLFF
TRBV6-1	TRBJ2-7	-	-	TGTGCCAGCAGATCGGGACTTCCCTACGAGCAGTACTTC	CASRSGLPYEQYF
TRBV11-2	TRBJ1-1	-	-	TGTGCCAGCAGCTATCACACCCTATCAAACAGGGTAGGGCGGGAAAAAGCTTTCTTT	CASSYHTLSNRVGREKAFF
TRBV7-2	TRBJ2-3	-	-	TGTGCCAGCAGCTCAGGGTTTACAGATACGCAGTATTTT	CASSSGFTDTQYF
TRBV10-3	TRBJ2-7	TRBD2	few	TGTGCCATCAGGACTTCCGGGGGGGGAGCCTACGAGCAGTACTTC	CAIRTSGGGAYEQYF
TRBV5-1	TRBJ1-1	TRBD1	-	TGCGCCAGCAGCCCTGACAGGGGGCGCGAAGCTTTCTTT	CASSPDRGREAFF
TRBV28	TRBJ1-1	TRBD1	few	TGTGCCAGCAGTCTCCCTGGACAGGGGTATGCTTTCTTT	CASSLPGQGYAFF
TRBV6-4	TRBJ2-3	-	-	TGTGCCAGCAGTGACAGGCTCTCTGATACGCAGTATTTT	CASSDRLSDTQYF
TRBV7-2	TRBJ1-1	TRBD1	-	TGTGCCAGCAGCTTAGCCAGACAGGGTTGCACTGAAGCTTTCTTT	CASSLARQGCTEAFF
TRBV6-5	TRBJ1-2	-	-	TGTGCCAGCAGGCCTACCAGGCTGCAGGACTATGGCTACACCTTC	CASRPTRLQDYGYTF
TRBV9	TRBJ1-4	-	-	TGTGCCAGCAGAAAGGGGTTCCGTGAAAAACTGTTTTTT	CASRKGFREKLFF
TRBV6-6	TRBJ2-1	TRBD1	-	TGTGCCAGCAGGAAGGGACAGGGGGCCTACAATGAGCAGTTCTTC	CASRKGQGAYNEQFF
TRBV10-2	TRBJ2-7	TRBD2	-	TGCGCCAGCAGCCTGGGCGGGGGAGCCTACGAGCAGTACTTC	CASSLGGGAYEQYF
TRBV20-1	TRBJ2-7	-	-	TGCAGTGCTTACGGAGGGCTCGAGCAGTACTTC	CSAYGGLEQYF
TRBV6-1	TRBJ1-2	-	once	TGTGCCAGCAGGCCTACCAGGCTGCAGGACTATGGCTACACCTTC	CASRPTRLQDYGYTF
TRBV29-1	TRBJ2-7	-	-	TGCAGCGTTGACTCGTTGGGCTCTCGGGAGCAGTACTTC	CSVDSLGSREQYF
TRBV9	TRBJ1-2	-	-	TGTGCCAGCAGCGTAGGGTATGGAGGCTACACCTTC	CASSVGYGGYTF
TRBV10-3	TRBJ2-7	-	-	TGTGCCATCAGTGGGGTCAACTCCTACGAGCAGTACTTC	CAISGVNSYEQYF